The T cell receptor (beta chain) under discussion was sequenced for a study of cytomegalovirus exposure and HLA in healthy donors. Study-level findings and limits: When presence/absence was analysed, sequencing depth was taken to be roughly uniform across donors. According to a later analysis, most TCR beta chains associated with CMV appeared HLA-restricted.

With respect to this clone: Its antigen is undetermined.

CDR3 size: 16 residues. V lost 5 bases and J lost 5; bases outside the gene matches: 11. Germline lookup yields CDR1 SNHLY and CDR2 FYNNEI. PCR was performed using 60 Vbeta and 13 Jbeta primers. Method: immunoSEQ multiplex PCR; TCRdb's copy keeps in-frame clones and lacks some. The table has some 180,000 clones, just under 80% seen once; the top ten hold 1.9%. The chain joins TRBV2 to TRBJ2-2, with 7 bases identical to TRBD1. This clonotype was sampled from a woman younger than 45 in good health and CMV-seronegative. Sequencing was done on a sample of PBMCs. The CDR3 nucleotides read TGTGCCAGCAGTTCTAGCCTGGGACAGCGGACCGGGGAGCTGTTTTTT. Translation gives CASSSSLGQRTGELFF.